The next 27 T cell receptor beta chains were all read from a single sample in a study of T cell clones after liver transplantation. Measured with immunoSEQ multiplex PCR; TCRdb has only the in-frame clones, and not every one. The sample yields nearly 55,000 clones, approximately 84% seen once. This sample comprised CD4+ T cells from blood, obtained before liver transplant. These receptors were collected from a human donor who received a liver transplant.

J is TRBJ2-4 and V is TRBV5-6, with D hard to call. Germline values: CDR1 SGHDT, CDR2 YYEEEE. This CDR3 has 11 residues. V lost 3 bases to trimming and J lost 11 bases, with 9 bases between them. CDR3 in amino acids: CASSYGSVQYF. DNA of the CDR3: TGTGCCAGCAGCTACGGATCAGTTCAGTACTTC. The whole variable domain, remainder taken from reference TRBV5-6 and TRBJ2-4, is DAGVTQSPTHLIKTRGQQVTLRCSPKSGHDTVSWYQQALGQGPQFIFQYYEEEERQRGNFPDRFSGHQFPNYSSELNVNALLLGDSALYLCASSYGSVQYFGAGTRLSVL.

The V call is TRBV10-2, the J call TRBJ2-7; the match to TRBD1 covers 8 bases. The trim removed 8 bases at V and 6 bases at J, leaving 18 bases unmatched. CDR1 is WSHSY, CDR2 SAAADI, per germline. This CDR3 contains 16 residues. The CDR3 sequence: CASSDSSGTGHLEQYF. CDR3 bases: TGCGCCAGCTCCGACTCTTCCGGGACAGGTCACCTCGAGCAGTACTTC.

This rearrangement joins TRBV18 to TRBJ2-1; 7 nucleotides agree with TRBD1. The J segment lost 5 bases and the V segment lost 3 bases, leaving 4 bases of the junction unmatched. The length of the CDR3 is 14 residues. Germline V gene sequence: CDR1 KGHSH, CDR2 LQKENI. CDR3 sequence (DNA): TGTGCCAGCTCACCCGGGACAGCAAACAATGAGCAGTTCTTC. Translated: CASSPGTANNEQFF.

V is TRBV5-3 and J is TRBJ2-1; the D is unclear. TRBV5-3 is marked as an open reading frame, function uncertain. Between the trimmed V and J ends, which lost 4 bases and 6 bases, there was a span of 14 bases. This CDR3 is 14 amino acids long. CDR3: CARSLVYRFNEQFF. Here the CDR3 DNA reads TGTGCCAGAAGCCTAGTATACCGATTCAATGAGCAGTTCTTC.

V usage is TRBV7-3 and J usage is TRBJ1-2; D gene unclear. V lost 4 bases and J 7 bases, leaving 13 bases between the germline ends. This CDR3 has 13 amino acids. Germline V gene lookup returns CDR1 SGHTA and CDR2 FQGTGA. Written as DNA, the CDR3 is TGTGCCAGCAGCTCCTTGCTGGGAATTGGCTACACCTTC. The encoded protein is CASSSLLGIGYTF.

The V and J genes are TRBV19 and TRBJ1-5; the D is unclear. This CDR3 comprises 15 residues. The V and J ends lost 1 base and 0 bases respectively, with 7 bases between them. Germline V gives CDR1 LNHDA, CDR2 SQIVND (reference sequence). CDR3 sequence reads: CASSIGQISNQPQHF. The CDR3 nucleotides read TGTGCCAGTAGTATAGGGCAGATTAGCAATCAGCCCCAGCATTTT.

The chain links TRBV4-3 to TRBJ1-2; D may be TRBD1 (6 bases). The CDR3 spans 14 residues. V was trimmed by 0 bases and J by 4 bases, leaving 9 bases between them. From germline, CDR1 is LGHNA and CDR2 YSLEER. The DNA for the CDR3 is TGCGCCAGCAGCCAAGACGACAGGTCCTATGGCTACACCTTC. This sequence encodes CASSQDDRSYGYTF.

This chain joins TRBV7-2 and TRBJ1-5, with TRBD1 matching 7 bases. The CDR3 has 17 residues. Per the germline V gene, CDR1 is SGHTA and CDR2 is FQGNSA. Trimming cost V 3 bases and J 4 bases; bases outside gene matches: 12. The CDR3 bases are TGTGCCAGCAGCTTGCAGGGGGGGACGCGCGTGAATCAGCCCCAGCATTTT. Its protein is CASSLQGGTRVNQPQHF. The full variable domain, completed using reference TRBV7-2 and TRBJ1-5, is GAGVSQSPSNKVTEKGKDVELRCDPISGHTALYWYRQSLGQGLEFLIYFQGNSAPDKSGLPSDRFSAERTGGSVSTLTIQRTQQEDSAVYLCASSLQGGTRVNQPQHFGDGTRLSIL.

This chain connects TRBV9 to TRBJ2-1; D perhaps matches TRBD2 (6 bases). This CDR3 spans 13 amino acids. CDR1 is SGDLS and CDR2 is YYNGEE in the germline V gene. Trimming cost V 7 bases and J 5 bases, with 13 bases left between them. The CDR3 DNA reads as TGTGCCAGCCAACGGGAGTCCAACAATGAGCAGTTCTTC. Protein sequence: CASQRESNNEQFF. Combining the CDR3 with reference TRBV9 and TRBJ2-1 gives the whole variable domain DSGVTQTPKHLITATGQRVTLRCSPRSGDLSVYWYQQSLDQGLQFLIQYYNGEERAKGNILERFSAQQFPDLHSELNLSSLELGDSALYFCASQRESNNEQFFGPGTRLTVL.

V is TRBV27 and J is TRBJ1-4; 8 nucleotides match TRBD1. Per the germline V gene, CDR1 is MNHEY and CDR2 is SMNVEV (reference sequence). CDR3 length: 14 residues. V trimming: 7 bases; J trimming: 7 bases; junction bases outside the gene matches: 8. The CDR3 sequence is CASKPQGAVEKLFF. The CDR3 nucleotides are TGTGCCAGCAAACCCCAGGGGGCGGTTGAAAAACTGTTTTTT. The full variable domain, with the rest looked up from reference TRBV27 and TRBJ1-4, is EAQVTQNPRYLITVTGKKLTVTCSQNMNHEYMSWYRQDPGLGLRQIYYSMNVEVTDKGDVPEGYKVSRKEKRNFPLILESPSPNQTSLYFCASKPQGAVEKLFFGSGTQLSVL.

This chain links TRBV29-1 with TRBJ2-1; D gene unclear. The CDR3 covers 11 residues. The V end was cut by 4 bases, the J end by 5 bases, with 6 bases between. Germline CDR1 reads SQVTM; CDR2 reads ANQGSEA. CDR3: CSVAKDNEQFF. Here the CDR3 DNA reads TGCAGCGTTGCCAAGGACAATGAGCAGTTCTTC.

This clone has a single count. This rearrangement joins TRBV28 to TRBJ2-7; 8 bases are shared with TRBD1. V lost 5 bases to trimming and J lost 7 bases; unmatched junction nucleotides: 13. The CDR3 contains 15 residues. CDR1 and CDR2 (germline): MDHEN, SYDVKM. CDR3 amino acids: CASSPTGGPLGEQYF. CDR3 DNA sequence: TGTGCCAGCAGTCCTACAGGGGGGCCACTTGGGGAGCAGTACTTC.

V is TRBV9 and J is TRBJ2-2; TRBD1 matches 10 bases. The CDR3 totals 16 residues. The V segment lost 2 bases and the J segment 4 bases; nucleotides outside the gene matches: 5. Germline-derived CDR1 and CDR2 are SGDLS and YYNGEE. Written as DNA, the CDR3 is TGTGCCAGCAGCGTCAGACAGGGGGCCGGCACCGGGGAGCTGTTTTTT. This translates into CASSVRQGAGTGELFF.

The genes are TRBV4-2 and TRBJ2-1; 10 nucleotides align to TRBD2. Trimming at V came to 4 bases and at J to 5 bases, leaving 11 bases not matched to a gene. Per the germline V gene, CDR1 is LGHNA and CDR2 is YNFKEQ. The CDR3 has 17 residues. CDR3 residues: CASSPSARTSGNNEQFF. Written as DNA, the CDR3 is TGTGCCAGCAGCCCCTCTGCAAGGACTAGCGGTAACAATGAGCAGTTCTTC.

V gene TRBV29-1 combines with J gene TRBJ1-4, with D unresolved. Germline CDR1 reads SQVTM; CDR2 reads ANQGSEA. This CDR3 spans 11 amino acids. Deletions cut 2 bases from V and 5 bases from J, with 3 bases between. The CDR3 protein is CSVEMNEKLFF. CDR3 coding DNA: TGCAGCGTTGAAATGAATGAAAAACTGTTTTTT.

CDR3 loop: CASSEHRDTDYEQYF. CDR3 DNA: TGTGCCAGCAGCGAACACCGGGACACGGACTACGAGCAGTACTTC. The chain is built from TRBV6-1 and TRBJ2-7; the D gene is possibly TRBD1 (6 bases). The V gene lost 6 bases and the J gene lost 3 bases, with 18 bases spanning the gap. The CDR3 consists of 15 residues. Germline V CDR1 and CDR2: MNHNS, SASEGT.

The chain uses TRBV19 and TRBJ1-2; weak D call: TRBD1 (6 bases). The V end lost 5 bases, the J end lost 6 bases, and 19 bases lay between the germline ends. CDR3 length: 15 amino acids. CDR1 and CDR2 (germline): LNHDA, SQIVND (reference sequence). The CDR3 region is CASSALPGARNGYTF. CDR3 in DNA: TGTGCCAGTAGTGCGCTCCCGGGGGCTCGGAATGGCTACACCTTC.

This chain joins TRBV7-3 and TRBJ1-1, with 12 bases fitting TRBD1. The V gene end was trimmed by 5 bases and the J gene end by 8 bases; junction bases not matched to a gene: 9. In germline, CDR1 is SGHTA, CDR2 FQGTGA. This CDR3 comprises 15 residues. CDR3 DNA: TGTGCCAGCAGCGCTCGGGACAGGGGGCCAACAGAAGCTTTCTTT. This sequence encodes CASSARDRGPTEAFF.

The chain employs TRBV5-1 and TRBJ2-3; the D gene is possibly TRBD2 (5 bases). The CDR3 sequence is 14 residues long. The germline V and J ends were trimmed by 3 bases and 0 bases, with 8 bases remaining between them. Per the germline V gene, CDR1 is SGHRS and CDR2 is YFSETQ. CDR3 sequence: CASSSGLSTDTQYF. The CDR3 DNA is TGCGCCAGCAGCTCTGGACTCAGCACAGATACGCAGTATTTT.

This clone has only one observation. This chain joins TRBV6-1 and TRBJ2-7, with 7 bases identical to TRBD2. CDR1 MNHNS and CDR2 SASEGT come from the germline V gene. With 7 bases clipped from V and 5 bases from J, the junction kept 8 bases outside the gene matches. The CDR3 covers 13 residues. This CDR3 is CASILAGAHEQYF. In nucleotides, the CDR3 is TGTGCCAGCATCCTCGCGGGAGCGCACGAGCAGTACTTC.

The V gene is TRBV27, the J gene TRBJ1-2, with TRBD1 as a possible D gene (6 bases). The CDR3 spans 14 residues. V gave up 6 bases and J gave up 4 bases, with 15 bases separating them. Germline V gives CDR1 MNHEY, CDR2 SMNVEV (reference sequence). DNA for the CDR3: TGTGCCAGCAGAACAGGGAACGGGCGCTATGGCTACACCTTC. It specifies CASRTGNGRYGYTF.

This clone was seen just once. The V gene is TRBV5-1, the J gene TRBJ2-1; 15 bases map to TRBD2. V shed 4 bases and J 7 bases; nucleotides not matched to a gene: 3. Germline values: CDR1 SGHRS, CDR2 YFSETQ. This CDR3 is 15 amino acids long. CDR3 amino acids: CASSAGTSGGNEQFF. The CDR3 DNA is TGCGCCAGCAGCGCCGGGACTAGCGGGGGGAATGAGCAGTTCTTC. The full variable domain, completed using reference TRBV5-1 and TRBJ2-1, is KAGVTQTPRYLIKTRGQQVTLSCSPISGHRSVSWYQQTPGQGLQFLFEYFSETQRNKGNFPGRFSGRQFSNSRSEMNVSTLELGDSALYLCASSAGTSGGNEQFFGPGTRLTVL.

The chain recombines TRBV4-1 with TRBJ2-1, with 9 bases that match TRBD1. The CDR3 contains 16 residues. Losses at the gene ends were 2 bases for V and 2 bases for J; bases not matched to a gene: 4. Germline V CDR1 and CDR2: MGHRA, YSYEKL. CDR3 nucleotides: TGCGCCAGCAGCCAAAACAGGGGGCGCCCCTACAATGAGCAGTTCTTC. Translation gives CASSQNRGRPYNEQFF.

CDR3 sequence reads: CASSAQISGNTIYF. DNA for the CDR3: TGTGCCAGTAGTGCCCAAATCTCTGGAAACACCATATATTTT. The chain couples TRBV19 to TRBJ1-3; D is undetermined. The CDR3 spans 14 residues. Trimming left V 5 bases short and J 0 bases short, with 8 bases between. CDR1 LNHDA and CDR2 SQIVND come from the germline V gene (reference sequence).

About this clone itself: This sample includes further DNA sequences coding for the same CDR3. This sequence joins TRBV5-6 and TRBJ2-3, with a weak D call TRBD2 (6 bases). Germline CDR1 reads SGHDT; CDR2 reads YYEEEE. Trimming left V 0 bases short and J 2 bases short, with 16 bases between. The CDR3 is made up of 17 amino acids. The CDR3 DNA follows: TGTGCCAGCAGCTTGGAACTAGCAGGAGGCCACACAGATACGCAGTATTTT. Protein: CASSLELAGGHTDTQYF.

The J gene is TRBJ1-1, the V gene TRBV4-3; no reliable D call. Germline V CDR1 and CDR2: LGHNA, YSLEER. The CDR3 consists of 14 residues. The V end was cut by 0 bases, the J end by 2 bases, with 7 bases between. CDR3 amino acids: CASSQDFANTEAFF. CDR3 DNA sequence: TGCGCCAGCAGCCAAGATTTTGCTAACACTGAAGCTTTCTTT.

The rearrangement uses TRBV10-1 and TRBJ2-1; 9 nucleotides match TRBD2. CDR3 size: 17 residues. Germline CDR1 and CDR2: WNHNN and SYGVQD (reference sequence). V dropped 2 bases and J dropped 0; count of bases not matched to a gene: 5. CDR3 nucleotide sequence: TGCGCCAGCAGTGAGAGGGCTAGCGGGGCCTCCTACAATGAGCAGTTCTTC. This codes for CASSERASGASYNEQFF.